The clone carrying this T cell receptor (beta chain) was picked up a small number of times. These data belong to a study of T-cell memory formation after mild COVID-19. TCRdb re-called the 5' RACE reads with MiXCR, one entry per CDR3 protein. This sample has hundreds of thousands of distinct CDR3 sequences, with approximately 15% found just once. The J segment lost 6 bases and the V segment lost 5 bases, leaving 10 bases of the junction unmatched. The CDR3 contains 15 residues. The chain uses TRBV12-3 or TRBV12-4 and TRBJ1-2; 9 bases align to TRBD1. Specimen: PBMCs or a T cell subset sorted from them (not recorded which). This TCR came from a man aged 18 to 29 who had mild COVID-19 (a few samples of this study predate the infection). Cell type and time point are not known. CDR3 DNA: TGTGCCAGCAGTCCCATCGGGGACAGGGCCCATGGCTACACCTTC. This encodes CASSPIGDRAHGYTF.